Sequencing of this T cell receptor (beta chain) was carried out in a study of vaccination and CD4 T cells after COVID-19. This clonotype was seen a few times. Its target is not known. Noted treatment: approximately 10-day PBMC culture with coronavirus spike peptide pools or control peptides (ViraFEST assay). Via ViraFEST, peptide pools expanded antigen-specific T cells before TCR sequencing. Oncomine TCR Beta short-read sequencing was applied to DNA from cultured CD4+ T cells. TCRdb reanalysed the PCR reads using MiXCR and keeps one entry per CDR3 protein. The repertoire consists of fewer than 20,000 distinct CDR3 sequences, with around 60% occurring once and the leading ten covering around 6.6%. The sample consisted of CD4+ T cells from blood, cultured in vitro, taken before SARS-CoV-2 vaccination. This clonotype was obtained from a human donor who had recovered from COVID-19.

Here the CDR3 DNA reads TGTGCCAGCAGTGAGGAGGCGGGGGGACAAGAGACCCAGTACTTC. This gives the protein CASSEEAGGQETQYF. This chain links TRBV6-1 with TRBJ2-5; 8 nucleotides agree with TRBD2. Looked up from germline, CDR1 is MNHNS and CDR2 is SASEGT. V lost 3 bases, J lost 2 bases, and 5 bases stayed unmatched. The CDR3 spans 15 residues.